This T cell receptor (beta chain) derives from a study of blood T cells in healthy people across ages. This CDR3 is built from 14 residues. Germline lookup yields CDR1 SNHLY and CDR2 FYNNEI. Findings of the study overall: Donor CMV infection status was unknown, possibly confounding age-related changes in expanded clonotypes. In these data, TCR beta diversity tracked strongly with naive T cell percentage.

Points on this clonotype: Its antigen remains unknown.

A second PCR, run for about 6 to 12 cycles, used a sample-barcoded 5' primer plus a J-beta primer mix. Every cDNA molecule bore a tag from a template-switch adaptor containing 12 random nucleotides. The yield of each sample was at least 2.5 million CDR3-containing paired-end reads. TCRdb reanalysed the 5' RACE reads using MiXCR and keeps one entry per CDR3 protein. The sample lists roughly 1,800,000 distinct CDR3 sequences, 40% to 55% occurring once. Sequencing used blood. The J gene is TRBJ2-4, the V gene TRBV2; TRBD2 is a possible D gene (7 bases). The J call may not be correct, given that the DNA end is closer to TRBJ2-5. The source of this sequence is a woman in her 40s in good health. CDR3 nucleotide sequence: TGTGCCAGCATCGGGGCGGGGGCCCAAGAGACCCAGTACTTC. Translating it yields CASIGAGAQETQYF.